What follows are 13 T cell receptor beta chains derived from one specimen sequenced in a study of shared clonotypes between healthy human individuals. The data were produced by immunoSEQ multiplex PCR, yet TCRdb's version contains in-frame clones alone and is incomplete. The data show millions of clones, 85% to 95% seen once. The sample comprised naive CD4+ T cells sorted from blood. Subset: CD45RA+ positively selected. The receptors originated from a man aged 18-30 years in good health.

This chain links TRBV10-1 with TRBJ2-2; D is perhaps TRBD1 or TRBD2 (5 bases each). The V end was cut by 6 bases, the J end by 3 bases, with 8 bases between. The CDR3 loop spans 13 amino acids. Germline V CDR1 and CDR2: WNHNN, SYGVQD (reference sequence). The CDR3 DNA follows: TGCGCCAGCAGGGGGGATGACACCGGGGAGCTGTTTTTT. This gives the protein CASRGDDTGELFF.

Remarks on this clone: Being one base from a much bigger clone, this may be a read error. The chain employs TRBV5-4 and TRBJ2-7, with D possibly being TRBD1 (6 bases). The germline V and J ends were trimmed by 1 base and 3 bases, with 8 bases remaining between them. There are 13 residues in the CDR3. Germline CDR1 is SGHNT and CDR2 is YYREEE (reference sequence). The CDR3 coding sequence is TGTGCCAGCAGCTTGACAGGGTACTACGAGCAGTACTTC. This codes for CASSLTGYYEQYF.

The chain employs TRBV4-1 and TRBJ1-4, with D hard to call. The CDR3 runs to 13 residues. V was cut by 7 bases and J by 8 bases, with 14 bases left in between. Germline CDR1 reads MGHRA; CDR2 reads YSYEKL. The CDR3 is CASTLQLGEKLFF. The CDR3 DNA follows: TGCGCCAGCACCTTACAGTTGGGGGAAAAACTGTTTTTT.

The gene calls are TRBV25-1 and TRBJ2-7, with TRBD1 as a possible D gene (7 bases). CDR3 length: 11 amino acids. V was cut by 10 bases and J by 2 bases, with 9 bases left in between. Germline CDR1 and CDR2: MGHDK and SYGVNS. CDR3 in amino acids: CATGGTYEQYF. The CDR3 DNA is TGTGCCACAGGGGGGACCTACGAGCAGTACTTC.

The chain is built from TRBV27 and TRBJ1-3; D is possibly TRBD1 (6 bases). Germline CDR1 is MNHEY and CDR2 is SMNVEV (reference sequence). The V gene lost 7 bases and the J gene lost 0 bases, with 10 bases spanning the gap. This CDR3 spans 14 amino acids. This CDR3 is CASKRQASGNTIYF. For the CDR3, the DNA is TGTGCCAGCAAACGACAGGCCTCTGGAAACACCATATATTTT.

This sequence joins TRBV4-1 and TRBJ1-5; D not resolved. The CDR3 has 15 amino acids. The germline gives CDR1 MGHRA, CDR2 YSYEKL. Trimming took 2 bases from V and 3 from J, leaving 11 bases between them. The CDR3: CASSQREGLNQPQHF. In nucleotides, the CDR3 is TGCGCCAGCAGCCAACGGGAAGGGCTCAATCAGCCCCAGCATTTT.

The rearrangement joins TRBV5-1 to TRBJ1-2, with D possibly being TRBD1 (5 bases). Trimming removed 4 bases at V and 4 bases at J, with 17 bases between. CDR1 SGHRS and CDR2 YFSETQ come from the germline V gene. The CDR3 loop spans 15 amino acids. The chain's CDR3 is CASSLDFLGPYGYTF. The CDR3 coding sequence is TGCGCCAGCAGCCTGGACTTCCTGGGGCCCTATGGCTACACCTTC.

The CDR3 DNA is TGTGCCAGTAGTATAGGAATATCGAGCTACAATGAGCAGTTCTTC. Translated, it gives CASSIGISSYNEQFF. The V call is TRBV19, the J call TRBJ2-1; D ambiguous. The germline gives CDR1 LNHDA, CDR2 SQIVND (reference sequence). CDR3 length: 15 residues. V lost 1 base, J lost 3 bases, and 10 bases lay in between.

This clone was recorded only once. Other DNA variants within this sample encode the same CDR3. The chain's CDR3 is CASRGPSYNEQFF. The CDR3 DNA sequence: TGTGCCAGTCGGGGACCGTCCTACAATGAGCAGTTCTTC. This chain connects TRBV6-5 to TRBJ2-1; D may match TRBD1 or TRBD2 (5 bases each). The length of the CDR3 is 13 residues. Trimming stripped 9 bases from V and 1 base from J, with 10 bases between. The germline CDR1 and CDR2 sequences are MNHEY and SVGAGI.

The chain uses TRBV29-1 and TRBJ2-1; D may be TRBD1 or TRBD2 (5 bases each). Trimming took 2 bases from V and 8 from J, leaving 10 bases between them. The CDR3 covers 12 residues. The V gene's germline CDR1 is SQVTM and CDR2 ANQGSEA. Written as DNA, the CDR3 is TGCAGCGTTGAATGGGGGAGCTATGAGCAGTTCTTC. It translates to CSVEWGSYEQFF.

The chain joins TRBV5-1 to TRBJ2-2; D ambiguous. The CDR3 contains 16 residues. Germline V gene sequence: CDR1 SGHRS, CDR2 YFSETQ. V gave up 4 bases and J gave up 1 base, with 14 bases separating them. CDR3 amino acids: CASSTATTWNTGELFF. The CDR3 DNA sequence: TGCGCCAGCAGCACGGCGACAACCTGGAACACCGGGGAGCTGTTTTTT.

This clone was picked up a small number of times. This chain links TRBV10-3 with TRBJ1-5; D is ambiguous. This CDR3 comprises 14 residues. V was pared by 5 bases and J by 6 bases, with 14 bases between. Germline V CDR1 and CDR2: ENHRY, SYGVKD. The CDR3 nucleotides read TGTGCCATCAGTAGGGCCGGGGAAGGTCAGCCCCAGCATTTT. Protein sequence: CAISRAGEGQPQHF.

The chain combines TRBV5-4 with TRBJ2-1, with 12 bases lining up with TRBD2. From germline, CDR1 is SGHNT and CDR2 YYREEE (reference sequence). The CDR3 runs to 17 residues. Germline trimming cut 2 bases from V and 4 bases from J; bases unmatched to any gene: 7. This CDR3 is CASSLSTSGGLYNEQFF. CDR3 coding DNA: TGTGCCAGCAGCTTATCCACTAGCGGGGGGTTATACAATGAGCAGTTCTTC.